This T cell receptor beta chain was documented in a study of cytomegalovirus exposure and HLA in healthy donors. Study-wide results and limits: Sequencing probably produced one cluster of sequence variants that were highly shared.

A word on this clone: Its specificity is not known.

Germline CDR1 reads SNHLY; CDR2 reads FYNNEI. CDR3 length: 13 amino acids. V lost 7 bases, J lost 5 bases, and 14 bases lay in between. PCR was performed using 60 Vbeta and 13 Jbeta primers. Assay: immunoSEQ multiplex PCR; the TCRdb copy retains only in-frame clones and omits some. The repertoire table contains over 55,000 clones. This TCR was sampled from a boy younger than 18 in good health and CMV-seronegative. The specimen sequenced was PBMCs. J is TRBJ1-2 and V is TRBV2, with D possibly being TRBD1 (5 bases). The CDR3 DNA reads as TGTGCCAGCATAGGACAAGACAAGTATGGCTACACCTTC. It is translated as CASIGQDKYGYTF.